A single sample gave rise to the 9 T cell receptor beta chains below, sequenced in a study of T cells and copy number aberrations in small-cell lung cancer. TCRdb's copy holds only in-frame clones and misses some; the assay was immunoSEQ multiplex PCR. The table lists about 3,100 clones, 90% of them singletons. Sequencing input: normal tissue next to the tumor. The receptors stem from a man over 45 with small cell lung cancer.

This chain uses TRBV2 with TRBJ2-7; D is unresolved. The germline V gene encodes CDR1 SNHLY and CDR2 FYNNEI. CDR3 length: 12 residues. V was shortened by 8 bases and J by 2 bases, with 10 bases between the two germline ends. CDR3 amino acids: CASSQATYEQYF. Here the CDR3 DNA reads TGTGCCAGCTCCCAAGCTACCTACGAGCAGTACTTC.

V gene TRBV19 combines with J gene TRBJ1-5; no definite D call. The V and J ends lost 10 bases and 7 bases respectively, with 17 bases between them. The CDR3 covers 13 residues. Germline CDR1 reads LNHDA; CDR2 reads SQIVND (reference sequence). This CDR3 is CATQTTIGQPQHF. CDR3 sequence (DNA): TGTGCCACCCAAACCACGATAGGACAGCCCCAGCATTTT.

The chain combines TRBV2 with TRBJ1-4, with D tentatively TRBD1 (5 bases). CDR1 is SNHLY, CDR2 FYNNEI, per germline. Between the trimmed V and J ends, which lost 9 bases and 8 bases, there was a span of 16 bases. The CDR3 spans 13 residues. The CDR3 DNA reads TGTGCCAGTGTGACAGTGGCGGGAGAAAAACTGTTTTTT. Translated: CASVTVAGEKLFF.

This clone was recorded once. Other DNA sequences in the sample encode the same CDR3. The genes are TRBV28 and TRBJ1-1; weak D call: TRBD1 (5 bases). This CDR3 spans 13 amino acids. V lost 2 bases, J lost 5 bases, and 9 bases lay in between. CDR1 MDHEN and CDR2 SYDVKM come from the germline V gene. DNA for the CDR3: TGTGCCAGCAGTTTACGGCGGGGGACTGAAGCTTTCTTT. Protein sequence: CASSLRRGTEAFF.

The chain couples TRBV9 to TRBJ1-2, with D hard to call. This CDR3 contains 13 residues. The ends were cut back, 4 bases at V and 4 bases at J, with 11 bases in the middle. Per germline, CDR1 SGDLS and CDR2 YYNGEE. The CDR3 here is CASSPSTGYGYTF. CDR3 coding DNA: TGTGCCAGCAGCCCCAGTACCGGCTATGGCTACACCTTC.

This chain uses TRBV19 with TRBJ1-4, with a possible D match to TRBD1 (6 bases). The CDR3 is 15 amino acids. Trimming took off 1 base at V and 5 bases at J, with 11 bases between the two ends. Germline V gene data show CDR1 as LNHDA and CDR2 as SQIVND (reference sequence). In DNA, the CDR3 is TGTGCCAGTAGTATAGTTGGGGGGCAGAATGAAAAACTGTTTTTT. It translates to CASSIVGGQNEKLFF.

In nucleotides, the CDR3 is TGTGCCACCAGCAGACTACTCTCCCCGAATGGACAGTTTTTGAGGAACACTGAAGCTTTCTTT. Translation gives CATSRLLSPNGQFLRNTEAFF. The chain links TRBV15 to TRBJ1-1; possible D gene TRBD1, 6 bases. CDR1 LNHNV and CDR2 YYDKDF come from the germline V gene (reference sequence). Trimming pared 2 bases from V and 1 base from J, leaving 29 bases between. This CDR3 spans 21 amino acids. Using reference TRBV15 and TRBJ1-1 for the parts outside the CDR3, the full variable domain is DAMVIQNPRYQVTQFGKPVTLSCSQTLNHNVMYWYQQKSSQAPKLLFHYYDKDFNNEADTPDNFQSRRPNTSFCFLDIRSPGLGDTAMYLCATSRLLSPNGQFLRNTEAFFGQGTRLTVV.

This sequence joins TRBV19 and TRBJ2-1; D ambiguous. V dropped 6 bases and J dropped 5 bases, with 11 bases sitting between them. CDR3 size: 13 residues. Per germline, CDR1 LNHDA and CDR2 SQIVND (reference sequence). In nucleotides, the CDR3 is TGTGCCAGTAGAATGGACGGAAACAATGAGCAGTTCTTC. It is translated as CASRMDGNNEQFF.

The rearrangement joins TRBV6-7 to TRBJ2-7; no clear D gene. TRBV6-7 is sorted into the ORF group, with uncertain function. CDR3 size: 17 residues. The V end lost 2 bases, the J end lost 2 bases, and 19 bases lay between the germline ends. CDR3: CASSYLTVPEPAYEQYF. In DNA, the CDR3 is TGTGCCAGCAGTTACCTCACAGTTCCGGAGCCCGCCTACGAGCAGTACTTC.